This T cell receptor beta chain was identified during a study of blood T cell repertoires in COVID-19. Data came from immunoSEQ multiplex PCR; TCRdb stores just in-frame clones and leaves some out. The sample yields fewer than 60,000 clones, around 80% seen once. CDR3 length equals 16 residues. Deletions cut 2 bases from V and 4 bases from J, with 14 bases between. In germline, CDR1 is MNHNS, CDR2 SASEGT. The chain has TRBV6-1 and TRBJ2-2, with D uncertain. Sequencing used peripheral blood. The clonotype originates from a man between 60 and 75 years old with acute or convalescent COVID-19. CDR3 DNA: TGTGCCAGCAGTGAACCCCTGCTATCGGGCACCGGGGAGCTGTTTTTT. This translates into CASSEPLLSGTGELFF.